The 14 T cell receptor beta chains presented below share a single source sample, sequenced in a study of cytomegalovirus exposure and HLA in healthy donors. Primers included in the PCR were 60 Vbeta and 13 Jbeta primers. Using immunoSEQ multiplex PCR, the repertoire was profiled, and TCRdb retains in-frame clones only, with some absent. This sample has 150,000 to 200,000 clones, with 75% to 85% found just once. The sample taken for sequencing was PBMCs. The receptor set was obtained from a woman aged 30 to 39 in good health and CMV-seropositive.

The CDR3 loop is CASSDRGLAGVWGEQFF. CDR3 bases: TGCGCCAGCAGTGACCGCGGGCTAGCGGGAGTATGGGGTGAGCAGTTCTTC. This chain links TRBV10-1 with TRBJ2-1; 10 bases map to TRBD2. Germline V gene data show CDR1 as WNHNN and CDR2 as SYGVQD (reference sequence). With 3 bases clipped from V and 9 bases from J, the junction kept 14 bases outside the gene matches. This CDR3 comprises 17 residues.

This chain links TRBV11-3 with TRBJ1-1; possibly TRBD1 for D (5 bases). This CDR3 has 14 amino acids. CDR1 is SGHNT and CDR2 is YENEEA in the germline V gene. Trimming shortened V by 6 bases and J by 6 bases, and 17 bases separated the two germline ends. The CDR3: CASSSFSPRAEAFF. The DNA of the CDR3 is TGTGCCAGCAGTTCTTTCTCTCCCAGGGCTGAAGCTTTCTTT.

The rearrangement joins TRBV29-1 to TRBJ2-1, with 7 positions matching TRBD1. Trimming took 4 bases from V and 5 from J; bases not matched to a gene: 8. Germline V gives CDR1 SQVTM, CDR2 ANQGSEA. The CDR3 contains 14 residues. CDR3 residues: CSVVDRAVHNEQFF. Here the CDR3 DNA reads TGCAGCGTTGTCGACAGGGCGGTTCACAATGAGCAGTTCTTC.

The CDR3 reads CASSDPPSGRYEQYF. CDR3 nucleotides: TGCGCCAGCAGTGACCCCCCCAGCGGGAGATACGAGCAGTACTTC. V usage is TRBV10-1 and J usage is TRBJ2-7; 8 positions agree with TRBD2. The V segment lost 3 bases and the J segment 4 bases; nucleotides outside the gene matches: 8. Germline-derived CDR1 and CDR2 are WNHNN and SYGVQD (reference sequence). The CDR3 extends over 15 amino acids.

The chain carries TRBV4-1 and TRBJ1-5; 10 bases align to TRBD1. Germline V CDR1 and CDR2: MGHRA, YSYEKL. The CDR3 covers 17 residues. The V and J ends lost 0 bases and 4 bases, in that order; junction bases with no gene match: 6. CDR3 loop: CASSQEDRGLMNQPQHF. For the CDR3, the DNA is TGCGCCAGCAGCCAAGAAGACAGGGGGCTTATGAATCAGCCCCAGCATTTT.

The chain recombines TRBV4-3 with TRBJ2-2; 9 bases fit TRBD2. The CDR3 has 17 residues. The trim removed 3 bases at V and 5 bases at J, leaving 10 bases unmatched. The germline V gene has CDR1 LGHNA and CDR2 YSLEER. CDR3 protein: CASSQAGGADHTGELFF. In DNA, the CDR3 is TGCGCCAGCAGCCAGGCGGGGGGGGCGGATCATACCGGGGAGCTGTTTTTT.

V usage is TRBV5-1 and J usage is TRBJ2-4; D gene unclear. CDR1 is SGHRS, CDR2 YFSETQ, per germline. V lost 2 bases and J lost 7, with 13 bases in between. The CDR3 is made up of 14 amino acids. CDR3 DNA: TGCGCCAGCAGCTTAGACTCCCCCGGGAACATTCAGTACTTC. Its translation: CASSLDSPGNIQYF.

This clone was counted between two and nine times. V gene TRBV5-8 combines with J gene TRBJ2-5; TRBD2 agrees at 7 bases. CDR3 length equals 13 residues. Germline CDR1 is SGHTS and CDR2 is YDEGEE. The V segment lost 1 base and the J segment 3 bases; nucleotides outside the gene matches: 0. The CDR3 reads CASSLTSEETQYF. CDR3 nucleotide sequence: TGTGCCAGCAGCTTGACTAGCGAAGAGACCCAGTACTTC. Full variable domain (missing parts from reference TRBV5-8 and TRBJ2-5): EAGVTQSPTHLIKTRGQQATLRCSPISGHTSVYWYQQALGLGLQFLLWYDEGEERNRGNFPPRFSGRQFPNYSSELNVNALELEDSALYLCASSLTSEETQYFGPGTRLLVL.

The chain has TRBV12-5 and TRBJ2-1, with D tentatively TRBD2 (5 bases). Germline V gene data show CDR1 as LGHNT and CDR2 as FRNRAP. This CDR3 spans 13 amino acids. V lost 5 bases, J lost 5 bases, and 10 bases lay in between. CDR3 amino acids: CASGGLAHNEQFF. In DNA, the CDR3 is TGTGCTAGTGGTGGACTCGCGCACAATGAGCAGTTCTTC.

J is TRBJ2-7 and V is TRBV18; the match to TRBD1 covers 10 bases. V gave up 5 bases and J gave up 6 bases; unmatched junction bases: 4. The CDR3 is made up of 13 amino acids. Germline CDR1 reads KGHSH; CDR2 reads LQKENI. The CDR3 sequence is CASSSRDRGEQYF. In nucleotides, the CDR3 is TGTGCCAGCTCATCCCGGGACAGGGGCGAGCAGTACTTC.

The rearrangement uses TRBV27 and TRBJ2-7; D uncertain. Germline CDR1 and CDR2: MNHEY and SMNVEV (reference sequence). CDR3 length: 14 residues. Between the trimmed V and J ends, which lost 5 bases and 2 bases, there was a span of 13 bases. CDR3 DNA: TGTGCCAGCAGTATTAGACTCGGCGCCTACGAGCAGTACTTC. This translates into CASSIRLGAYEQYF.

The chain employs TRBV27 and TRBJ2-3; 11 nucleotides agree with TRBD2. After removal of 4 bases from V and 5 bases from J, the junction contained 2 bases not matched to a gene. The V gene's germline CDR1 is MNHEY and CDR2 SMNVEV (reference sequence). The CDR3 length is 14 residues. The CDR3 sequence: CASSSLAGGDTQYF. As DNA, the CDR3 is TGTGCCAGCAGTTCTCTAGCGGGAGGAGATACGCAGTATTTT.

Concerning this clone: The same CDR3 is also encoded by other DNA sequences in this sample. CDR3 sequence: CASSSERTSGGGNEQYF. The CDR3 nucleotides read TGTGCCAGCAGCTCCGAAAGGACTAGCGGTGGGGGGAACGAGCAGTACTTC. V gene TRBV9 combines with J gene TRBJ2-7; 10 bases fit TRBD2. CDR1 SGDLS and CDR2 YYNGEE come from the germline V gene. The CDR3 length is 17 residues. V was pared by 4 bases and J by 5 bases, with 15 bases of the junction left unmatched.

This clone was observed once. The chain uses TRBV5-5 and TRBJ2-1; the match to TRBD2 covers 7 bases. The V segment lost 4 bases and the J segment 4 bases; nucleotides outside the gene matches: 8. Germline V gene lookup returns CDR1 SGHKS and CDR2 YYEKEE (reference sequence). The CDR3 extends over 15 amino acids. CDR3 sequence: CASSPGLVYYNEQFF. The CDR3 nucleotides are TGTGCCAGCAGCCCCGGACTAGTGTATTACAATGAGCAGTTCTTC.